These 8 T cell receptor beta chains were all obtained from the same sample, sequenced in a study of shared clonotypes between healthy human individuals. TCRdb keeps only in-frame clones here, not all; method: immunoSEQ multiplex PCR. The top ten clones hold 0.37% of a sample with over 2 million clones, around 90% of them seen once. The source material was naive CD4+ T cells from PBMCs. Documented subset: CD45RA+ positively selected. The receptors here all came from a man aged 18 to 30 in good health. Some clones in this sample may be carry-over from other donors' samples.

The chain is built from TRBV7-3 and TRBJ2-6; D assignment may be TRBD1 or TRBD2 (6 bases each). The germline V gene has CDR1 SGHTA and CDR2 FQGTGA. The ends were cut back, 2 bases at V and 0 bases at J, with 14 bases in the middle. This CDR3 contains 18 residues. CDR3: CASSLVGGTISGANVLTF. Written as DNA, the CDR3 is TGTGCCAGCAGCTTAGTCGGGGGCACCATCTCTGGGGCCAACGTCCTGACTTTC.

V and J are TRBV28 and TRBJ2-7; D is unresolved. V was cut by 4 bases and J by 2 bases, with 12 bases left in between. The CDR3 extends over 14 amino acids. Germline values: CDR1 MDHEN, CDR2 SYDVKM. The CDR3 DNA sequence: TGTGCCAGCAGTTCTCCCGACATCGCCTACGAGCAGTACTTC. The encoded protein is CASSSPDIAYEQYF.

The chain employs TRBV5-1 and TRBJ1-4; a possible D gene is TRBD1 (6 bases). Trimming removed 4 bases from V and 0 bases from J, with 13 bases in between. Germline CDR1 and CDR2: SGHRS and YFSETQ. This CDR3 has 16 residues. The CDR3 here is CASSPDSLATNEKLFF. CDR3 sequence (DNA): TGCGCCAGCAGCCCGGACAGTCTTGCAACTAATGAAAAACTGTTTTTT.

This sequence joins TRBV5-1 and TRBJ1-2; 10 bases match TRBD1. The CDR3 length is 16 residues. Unmatched junction bases numbered 9, after V lost 1 base and J lost 6 bases. Germline CDR1 SGHRS, CDR2 YFSETQ. The CDR3 protein is CASSLLTVGTGDGYTF. The CDR3 DNA sequence: TGCGCCAGCAGCTTGCTAACCGTAGGGACAGGGGATGGCTACACCTTC.

This chain links TRBV28 with TRBJ1-4; D is unclear. CDR3 length: 17 amino acids. Germline V gene sequence: CDR1 MDHEN, CDR2 SYDVKM. V lost 5 bases to trimming and J lost 7 bases, with 23 bases between them. CDR3 DNA: TGTGCCAGCAGTATCTTTCGTCTGCGAAGGTCCGGTGAAAAACTGTTTTTT. Protein product: CASSIFRLRRSGEKLFF. Full variable domain (rest looked up from reference TRBV28 and TRBJ1-4): DVKVTQSSRYLVKRTGEKVFLECVQDMDHENMFWYRQDPGLGLRLIYFSYDVKMKEKGDIPEGYSVSREKKERFSLILESASTNQTSMYLCASSIFRLRRSGEKLFFGSGTQLSVL.

This chain connects TRBV28 to TRBJ2-4, with D hard to call. The CDR3 loop spans 13 amino acids. Trimming pared 8 bases from V and 2 bases from J, leaving 10 bases between. Looked up from germline, CDR1 is MDHEN and CDR2 is SYDVKM. CDR3 sequence (DNA): TGTGCCAGCGTTGAGGAAACCAAAAACATTCAGTACTTC. This codes for CASVEETKNIQYF. Filled out from reference TRBV28 and TRBJ2-4, the complete variable domain reads DVKVTQSSRYLVKRTGEKVFLECVQDMDHENMFWYRQDPGLGLRLIYFSYDVKMKEKGDIPEGYSVSREKKERFSLILESASTNQTSMYLCASVEETKNIQYFGAGTRLSVL.

The chain links TRBV28 to TRBJ2-3; either TRBD1 or TRBD2 may fit D (6 bases each). V shed 6 bases and J shed 6 bases, with 19 bases lying between them. The CDR3 consists of 15 residues. The V gene's germline CDR1 is MDHEN and CDR2 SYDVKM. The CDR3: CASSVRGGLSDTQYF. CDR3 sequence (DNA): TGTGCCAGCAGCGTCCGTGGGGGGCTGTCTGATACGCAGTATTTT.

Notes on this clone: Within the sample, other DNA sequences also encode this same CDR3. The J gene is TRBJ2-7, the V gene TRBV18; perhaps TRBD2 as D (5 bases). The V and J ends lost 2 bases and 7 bases respectively, with 9 bases between them. The germline CDR1 and CDR2 sequences are KGHSH and LQKENI. This CDR3 contains 12 residues. CDR3 DNA sequence: TGTGCCAGCTCACCAACTAGTTCGGAGCAGTACTTC. It specifies CASSPTSSEQYF.